Listed below are T cell receptor beta chains from one sample, sequenced in a study of blood T cell repertoires in COVID-19. Sequencing was performed with immunoSEQ multiplex PCR; in TCRdb, only in-frame clones are kept and a portion is missing. The repertoire holds 200,000 or so clones, with 75% to 85% as singletons. Sequencing was performed on PBMCs or T cells enriched from blood (not recorded which). The receptors here all came from a woman aged 40 to 50 with acute COVID-19. The CDR3 runs from the conserved cysteine through the conserved F or W. The D gene is left open where the match is weak. Clone size, where shown, is once, few, many, or a class for clones that have expanded.

length: 13; D: TRBD1; J: TRBJ1-5; V: TRBV7-2; size: .; CDR3: CASSLTGDQPQHF; DNA: TGTGCCAGCAGCTTGACAGGGGATCAGCCCCAGCATTTT
length: 14; D: TRBD1; J: TRBJ1-1; V: TRBV29-1; size: .; CDR3: CSVGRSGGNTEAFF; DNA: TGCAGCGTTGGTAGGTCAGGGGGGAACACTGAAGCTTTCTTT
length: 14; D: .; J: TRBJ2-1; V: TRBV19; size: once; CDR3: CASSIIAGGGEQFF; DNA: TGTGCCAGTAGTATAATCGCGGGTGGCGGTGAGCAGTTCTTC
length: 15; D: .; J: TRBJ2-1; V: TRBV14; size: .; CDR3: CASSQTWGWGNEQFF; DNA: TGTGCCAGCAGCCAAACTTGGGGCTGGGGCAATGAGCAGTTCTTC
length: 15; D: TRBD2; J: TRBJ2-3; V: TRBV6-4; size: many; CDR3: CASSDASGSTDTQYF; DNA: TGTGCCAGCAGTGACGCTAGCGGGAGCACAGATACGCAGTATTTT
length: 15; D: TRBD2; J: TRBJ2-1; V: TRBV29-1; size: .; CDR3: CSVASGSSSYNEQFF; DNA: TGCAGCGTTGCTAGCGGGAGTAGCTCCTACAATGAGCAGTTCTTC
length: 19; D: TRBD2; J: TRBJ2-1; V: TRBV10-2; size: .; CDR3: CASSPAYGSSGGPNNEQFF; DNA: TGCGCCAGCAGTCCCGCGTATGGGTCTAGCGGGGGGCCAAACAATGAGCAGTTCTTC
length: 13; D: .; J: TRBJ1-5; V: TRBV2; size: .; CDR3: CASSVERNQPQHF; DNA: TGTGCCAGCAGTGTTGAGAGGAATCAGCCCCAGCATTTT
length: 16; D: TRBD1; J: TRBJ2-1; V: TRBV10-2; size: once; CDR3: CASSERTGGLYNEQFF; DNA: TGCGCCAGCAGTGAACGGACAGGGGGCCTCTACAATGAGCAGTTCTTC
length: 18; D: TRBD1; J: TRBJ1-4; V: TRBV3-1/TRBV3-2; size: .; CDR3: CASSQRSGTGGLGEKLFF; DNA: TGTGCCAGCAGCCAACGCTCGGGGACAGGGGGGTTAGGGGAAAAACTGTTTTTT
length: 14; D: .; J: TRBJ1-5; V: TRBV6-5; size: .; CDR3: CASSSPGHLYPQHF; DNA: TGTGCCAGCAGTTCCCCGGGACACCTCTATCCCCAGCATTTT
length: 16; D: TRBD1; J: TRBJ1-2; V: TRBV28; size: .; CDR3: CASSSPGQGETDGYTF; DNA: TGTGCCAGCAGTTCCCCGGGACAGGGGGAAACTGATGGCTACACCTTC
length: 12; D: TRBD1; J: TRBJ2-7; V: TRBV30; size: .; CDR3: CAWSPLDRGAYF; DNA: TGTGCCTGGAGTCCCCTCGACAGGGGCGCCTACTTC
length: 15; D: .; J: TRBJ2-3; V: TRBV14; size: .; CDR3: CASSQAGWSSDTQYF; DNA: TGTGCCAGCAGCCAAGCGGGGTGGAGCTCAGATACGCAGTATTTT
length: 16; D: .; J: TRBJ2-1; V: TRBV24-1; size: .; CDR3: CATSDRSAHDLDEQFF; DNA: TGTGCCACCAGTGATAGGAGCGCCCATGATCTGGATGAGCAGTTCTTC
length: 13; D: TRBD1; J: TRBJ2-7; V: TRBV27; size: .; CDR3: CASSSTGGYEQYF; DNA: TGTGCCAGCAGTTCGACAGGGGGCTACGAGCAGTACTTC
length: 16; D: .; J: TRBJ1-1; V: TRBV5-1; size: .; CDR3: CASSSGGSGWTTEAFF; DNA: TGCGCCAGCAGCTCTGGAGGGTCAGGGTGGACCACTGAAGCTTTCTTT
length: 17; D: .; J: TRBJ1-3; V: TRBV21-1; size: .; CDR3: CASSIRSAGGVRNTIYF; DNA: TGTGCCAGCAGCATTAGATCTGCAGGGGGAGTGCGAAACACCATATATTTT
length: 11; D: .; J: TRBJ2-7; V: TRBV2; size: .; CDR3: CASMGRNEQYF; DNA: TGTGCCAGCATGGGGCGGAACGAGCAGTACTTC
length: 14; D: .; J: TRBJ1-1; V: TRBV7-8; size: .; CDR3: CASSTQGGGTEAFF; DNA: TGTGCCAGCAGCACCCAGGGAGGGGGAACTGAAGCTTTCTTT
length: 12; D: .; J: TRBJ2-5; V: TRBV7-9; size: .; CDR3: CASSFQEETQYF; DNA: TGTGCCAGCAGCTTTCAGGAAGAGACCCAGTACTTC
length: 14; D: TRBD1; J: TRBJ1-3; V: TRBV2; size: .; CDR3: CASSEYGTGTAIYF; DNA: TGTGCCAGCAGTGAATACGGGACAGGGACCGCCATATATTTT
length: 15; D: .; J: TRBJ1-4; V: TRBV30; size: few; CDR3: CAWSAQHRTYEKLFF; DNA: TGTGCCTGGAGTGCACAACACCGCACCTATGAAAAACTGTTTTTT
length: 16; D: .; J: TRBJ2-6; V: TRBV5-4; size: .; CDR3: CASSRDSNSGANVLTF; DNA: TGTGCCAGCAGCCGGGACTCGAACTCTGGGGCCAACGTCCTGACTTTC
length: 13; D: TRBD1; J: TRBJ1-1; V: TRBV2; size: once; CDR3: CASGRTGKFEAFF; DNA: TGTGCCAGCGGAAGGACAGGGAAATTTGAAGCTTTCTTT
length: 21; D: TRBD1; J: TRBJ2-1; V: TRBV6-7; size: .; CDR3: CASSYSGTGTGEGWVYNEQFF; DNA: TGTGCCAGCAGTTACTCGGGCACCGGGACAGGGGAAGGTTGGGTATACAATGAGCAGTTCTTC
length: 12; D: .; J: TRBJ2-7; V: TRBV12-3/TRBV12-4; size: once; CDR3: CASSWESYEQYF; DNA: TGTGCCAGCAGCTGGGAGTCCTACGAGCAGTACTTC
length: 15; D: .; J: TRBJ2-5; V: TRBV11-2; size: .; CDR3: CASSLNPGEGETQYF; DNA: TGTGCCAGCAGCTTAAATCCGGGAGAAGGAGAGACCCAGTACTTC
length: 13; D: .; J: TRBJ2-1; V: TRBV7-3; size: .; CDR3: CASSLSSRNEQFF; DNA: TGTGCCAGCAGCTTATCTAGTCGTAATGAGCAGTTCTTC
length: 18; D: TRBD2; J: TRBJ2-3; V: TRBV7-2; size: .; CDR3: CASSRGTSGSSSTDTQYF; DNA: TGTGCCAGCAGCCGCGGGACTAGCGGGAGTTCTAGCACAGATACGCAGTATTTT
length: 13; D: .; J: TRBJ1-2; V: TRBV5-8; size: .; CDR3: CASSFQGLSGYTF; DNA: TGTGCCAGCAGCTTTCAGGGGCTGAGTGGCTACACCTTC
length: 16; D: TRBD2; J: TRBJ2-1; V: TRBV15; size: .; CDR3: CATSGDQRGAYNEQFF; DNA: TGTGCCACCAGCGGGGACCAGCGGGGGGCGTACAATGAGCAGTTCTTC
length: 15; D: .; J: TRBJ2-7; V: TRBV10-1; size: few; CDR3: CASSESRLDPYEQYF; DNA: TGCGCCAGCAGTGAGTCGAGGTTAGACCCCTACGAGCAGTACTTC
length: 13; D: .; J: TRBJ2-7; V: TRBV24-1; size: .; CDR3: CATSDRRVSEQYF; DNA: TGTGCCACCAGTGATCGCAGGGTTTCCGAGCAGTACTTC
length: 14; D: TRBD2; J: TRBJ2-1; V: TRBV10-2; size: .; CDR3: CASTSTSGSNEQFF; DNA: TGCGCCAGCACCTCGACTAGCGGGAGTAATGAGCAGTTCTTC
length: 14; D: .; J: TRBJ1-4; V: TRBV7-9; size: .; CDR3: CASSLREPNEKLFF; DNA: TGTGCCAGCAGCCTGAGGGAGCCTAATGAAAAACTGTTTTTT
length: 13; D: TRBD1; J: TRBJ1-2; V: TRBV18; size: .; CDR3: CASSPRTGDGYTF; DNA: TGTGCCAGCTCACCACGGACAGGGGATGGCTACACCTTC
length: 14; D: .; J: TRBJ1-2; V: TRBV19; size: few; CDR3: CASSIEPRRGGYTF; DNA: TGTGCCAGTAGTATAGAGCCCCGGAGGGGTGGCTACACCTTC
length: 13; D: .; J: TRBJ2-7; V: TRBV11-2; size: few; CDR3: CASSLDRDYEQYF; DNA: TGTGCCAGCAGCTTAGACAGGGACTACGAGCAGTACTTC
length: 14; D: .; J: TRBJ1-3; V: TRBV30; size: .; CDR3: CAWSVLGIGNTIYF; DNA: TGTGCCTGGAGTGTACTAGGGATTGGAAACACCATATATTTT
length: 14; D: .; J: TRBJ1-3; V: TRBV5-5; size: .; CDR3: CAWRRPSMGNTIYF; DNA: TGTGCATGGAGGAGGCCGAGTATGGGAAACACCATATATTTT
length: 18; D: TRBD2; J: TRBJ2-5; V: TRBV4-3; size: .; CDR3: CASSQDGGGLAGSETQYF; DNA: TGCGCCAGCAGCCAAGATGGGGGGGGACTAGCGGGATCGGAGACCCAGTACTTC